This T cell receptor (beta chain) was observed in a study of shared clonotypes between healthy human individuals. Overall study: Plates per donor: three CD4 naive, three CD4 memory, two CD8 naive, one CD8 memory.

To note about this clone: The antigen remains unidentified.

This CDR3 has 15 residues. CDR1 and CDR2 from the germline V gene are SNHLY and FYNNEI. V lost 6 bases, J lost 8 bases, and 10 bases stayed unmatched. The authors' processing: ImmunoSEQ only sent back junction sequences with no quality scores, so filtering was done differently. The data were produced by immunoSEQ multiplex PCR, yet TCRdb's version contains in-frame clones alone and is incomplete. V and J calls and clone size are given by that table; D and trimming were obtained from the DNA. Among around 1,000,000 clones listed, approximately 77% were seen once. General study results and limits: Roughly 4.6% of naive CD4 clonotypes were common to a few donors.

The TCR originated in a man aged 18 to 30 in good health. Some clones in this sample may be carry-over from other donors' samples. The rearrangement joins TRBV2 to TRBJ1-6; 7 bases agree with TRBD1. The sample comprised memory CD4+ T cells from PBMCs. Subset: CD45RA-negative fraction. The CDR3 nucleotides read TGTGCCAGCAGCCCGGGGGACAGCAGTTATTCACCCCTCCACTTT. Its translation is CASSPGDSSYSPLHF.